Reported below is one TCR beta chain. This CDR3 contains 13 residues. Trimming stripped 3 bases from V and 1 base from J, with 6 bases between. The V gene's germline CDR1 is MNHNS and CDR2 SASEGT. The table came from immunoSEQ multiplex PCR; TCRdb's copy has only in-frame clones and leaves some out. The sample lists 550,000 to 800,000 clones; approximately 74% were seen once. This entry belongs to a study of shared clonotypes between healthy human individuals. J is TRBJ2-5 and V is TRBV6-1, with D uncertain. The sequencing input was memory CD4+ T cells sorted from blood. Stated subset: CD45RA-negative fraction. This sequence originates from a woman aged 30 to 39 in good health. The CDR3 loop is CASSDYRQETQYF. CDR3 DNA: TGTGCCAGCAGTGACTACCGCCAAGAGACCCAGTACTTC.